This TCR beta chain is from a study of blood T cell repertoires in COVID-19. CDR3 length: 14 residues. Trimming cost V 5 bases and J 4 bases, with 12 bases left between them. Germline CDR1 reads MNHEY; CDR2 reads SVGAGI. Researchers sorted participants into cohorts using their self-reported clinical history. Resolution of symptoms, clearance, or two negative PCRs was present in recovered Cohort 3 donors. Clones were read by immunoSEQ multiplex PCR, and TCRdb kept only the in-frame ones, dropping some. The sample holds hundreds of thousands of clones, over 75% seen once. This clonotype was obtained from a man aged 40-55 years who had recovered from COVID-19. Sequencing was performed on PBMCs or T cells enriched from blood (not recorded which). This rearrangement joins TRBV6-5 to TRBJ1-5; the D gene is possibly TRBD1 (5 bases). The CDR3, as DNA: TGTGCCAGCAGTCGGTGGGGGGGGAATCAGCCCCAGCATTTT. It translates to CASSRWGGNQPQHF.